This T cell receptor (beta chain) was profiled in a study of cytomegalovirus exposure and HLA in healthy donors. CDR1 is SGHRS, CDR2 YFSETQ, per germline. This CDR3 has 15 amino acids. The V and J ends lost 4 bases and 5 bases, in that order; junction bases with no gene match: 7. Amplification used 60 Vbeta primers and 13 Jbeta primers. Profiled with immunoSEQ multiplex PCR; TCRdb holds only in-frame clones, not every one. Among roughly 200,000 clones listed, less than 90% were seen once. The origin of this receptor is a man in his fifties in good health and CMV-seronegative. The sequencing input was PBMCs. V gene TRBV5-1 combines with J gene TRBJ2-1, with 9 bases aligning to TRBD1. The CDR3 sequence: CASSEDRGAHNEQFF. The CDR3 coding sequence is TGCGCCAGCAGCGAGGACAGGGGTGCCCACAATGAGCAGTTCTTC.